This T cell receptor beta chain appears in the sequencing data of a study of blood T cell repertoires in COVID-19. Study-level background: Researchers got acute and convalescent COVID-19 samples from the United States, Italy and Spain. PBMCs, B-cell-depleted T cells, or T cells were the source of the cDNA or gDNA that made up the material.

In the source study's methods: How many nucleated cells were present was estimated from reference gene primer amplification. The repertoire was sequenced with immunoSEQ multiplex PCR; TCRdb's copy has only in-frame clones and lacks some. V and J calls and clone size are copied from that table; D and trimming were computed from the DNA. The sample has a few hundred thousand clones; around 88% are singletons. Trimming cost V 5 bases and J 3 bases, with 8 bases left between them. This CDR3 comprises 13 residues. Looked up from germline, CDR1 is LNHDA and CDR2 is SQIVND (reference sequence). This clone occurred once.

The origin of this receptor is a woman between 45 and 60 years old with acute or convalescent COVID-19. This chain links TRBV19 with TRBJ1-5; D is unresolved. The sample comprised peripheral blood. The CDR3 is CASSLGYNQPQHF. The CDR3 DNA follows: TGTGCCAGTAGTCTCGGGTACAATCAGCCCCAGCATTTT.